This TCR beta chain was recovered during a study of OX40 agonist ivuxolimab in advanced cancers. Study-level information: An agonistic human IgG2 monoclonal antibody against OX40 (CD134) was given. Subjects had a mean age of about 61 years, with a range of 23 to 79; less than 90% were male. Study outcomes and limitations: Also present in some nonresponders was a low level of normalized T-cell clonal expansion. Mean expanded clone counts were higher in CD8+ than CD4+ T cells.

The CDR3 extends over 11 amino acids. Trimming removed 0 bases from V and 6 bases from J, with 5 bases in between. Per germline, CDR1 GTSNPN and CDR2 SVGIG (reference sequence). Comments on this clone: Its target is not known.

Clones were sequenced by immunoSEQ multiplex PCR, and TCRdb holds only the in-frame ones, with some missing. The data hold 80,000 or so clones, with approximately 89% observed a single time. Sequencing was performed on CD4+ or CD8+ T cells sorted from blood, taken in a trial of the OX40 agonist ivuxolimab. This chain connects TRBV30 to TRBJ2-5; no reliable D call. This TCR was recovered from an adult with an advanced solid tumor such as melanoma, head and neck, liver or kidney cancer. The CDR3 DNA reads TGTGCCTGGAGTGTATTACAGACCCAGTACTTC. Amino acid sequence: CAWSVLQTQYF. The entire variable domain, with the rest obtained from reference TRBV30 and TRBJ2-5, is as follows: SQTIHQWPATLVQPVGSPLSLECTVEGTSNPNLYWYRQAAGRGLQLLFYSVGIGQISSEVPQNLSASRPQDRQFILSSKKLLLSDSGFYLCAWSVLQTQYFGPGTRLLVL.